Presented here are 21 T cell receptor beta chains from one specimen sequenced in a study. TCRdb analysed the 5' RACE reads with MiXCR anew, one entry per CDR3 protein. The top ten hold around 4% of the sample, which has 35,000 to 45,000 distinct CDR3 sequences, over 20% seen once. Treg sorting used a CD4+CD25+CD127-/low gate. Input material: Tregs sorted from a lymph node. Receptors were obtained from a female donor with breast cancer.

The J gene is TRBJ1-1, the V gene TRBV7-3, with 7 bases aligning to TRBD1. The germline V gene has CDR1 SGHTA and CDR2 FQGTGA. The V gene end was trimmed by 4 bases and the J gene end by 6 bases; junction bases not matched to a gene: 14. The CDR3 consists of 16 residues. The CDR3 sequence is CASSSSGGVGSAEAFF. CDR3 sequence (DNA): TGTGCCAGCAGCTCATCAGGGGGGGTCGGGAGCGCTGAAGCTTTCTTT. Combining the CDR3 with reference TRBV7-3 and TRBJ1-1 gives the whole variable domain GAGVSQTPSNKVTEKGKYVELRCDPISGHTALYWYRQSLGQGPEFLIYFQGTGAADDSGLPNDRFFAVRPEGSVSTLKIQRTERGDSAVYLCASSSSGGVGSAEAFFGQGTRLTVV.

There are a few counts of this clonotype. The chain joins TRBV7-8 to TRBJ2-5; D is undetermined. Germline CDR1 and CDR2: SGHVS and FQNEAQ. The CDR3 consists of 15 residues. V gave up 5 bases and J gave up 0 bases, with 13 bases separating them. Here the CDR3 DNA reads TGTGCCAGCAGCCTCCCTCTATTGGACCAAGAGACCCAGTACTTC. Its protein is CASSLPLLDQETQYF.

As for this clonotype: Its ends do not fully match the called genes, so a read error is possible. The chain couples TRBV12-3 or TRBV12-4 to TRBJ2-3; no firm D call. The CDR3 consists of 14 residues. The CDR3 nucleotides are TGTGCCAGCAGCCCAACTCAAGTCACAGATATGCAGTATTTT. Translation gives CASSPTQVTDMQYF.

Comments on this clonotype: A much bigger clone sits one base away, suggesting this may be a read error. The CDR3 here is CTSSPQAGGADTQYF. The CDR3 nucleotides are TGTACCAGCAGCCCCCAGGCGGGAGGGGCAGATACGCAGTATTTT. The chain joins TRBV4-2 to TRBJ2-3, with 9 bases matching TRBD2. The V gene's germline CDR1 is LGHNA and CDR2 YNFKEQ. The CDR3 sequence is 15 residues long.

There are many counts of this clonotype. The V and J genes are TRBV12-3 or TRBV12-4 and TRBJ2-1, with 9 nucleotides matching TRBD2. This CDR3 region has 14 residues. Trimming removed 6 bases from V and 9 bases from J; junction bases left unmatched: 9. The CDR3 DNA reads TGTGCCAGCAGGGAAGCGGGAGGAAGCGGTGAGCAGTTCTTC. Encoded protein: CASREAGGSGEQFF.

This clonotype is termed medium-sized. J is TRBJ1-2 and V is TRBV20-1, with 7 bases fitting TRBD1. Per the germline V gene, CDR1 is DFQATT and CDR2 is SNEGSKA (reference sequence). With V trimmed by 1 base and J by 3 bases, 5 bases remained unmatched. The CDR3 has 14 residues. The chain's CDR3 is CSARVRGGHYGYTF. CDR3 sequence (DNA): TGCAGTGCTAGAGTTCGAGGGGGCCACTATGGCTACACCTTC.

This clonotype was observed a handful of times. The genes are TRBV12-3 or TRBV12-4 and TRBJ2-3; no clear D. The CDR3 consists of 13 residues. V lost 2 bases, J lost 1 base, and 4 bases lay in between. The CDR3 bases are TGTGCCAGCAGTTTAACGGGCACAGATACGCAGTATTTT. It translates to CASSLTGTDTQYF.

The V call is TRBV20-1, the J call TRBJ1-5; maybe TRBD1 (6 bases). This CDR3 contains 14 residues. The V end was cut by 5 bases, the J end by 5 bases, with 16 bases between. Germline assignment: CDR1 DFQATT and CDR2 SNEGSKA (reference sequence). This CDR3 reads CSAATDSPDQPQHF. In DNA, the CDR3 is TGCAGTGCTGCCACGGACAGCCCAGATCAGCCCCAGCATTTT.

This clonotype was seen a handful of times. The chain employs TRBV9 and TRBJ2-6; no clear D. Trimming removed 2 bases from V and 0 bases from J, with 3 bases in between. This CDR3 contains 14 residues. Germline V CDR1 and CDR2: SGDLS, YYNGEE. Here the CDR3 DNA reads TGTGCCAGCAGCGTCCGCTCTGGGGCCAACGTCCTGACTTTC. Its translation: CASSVRSGANVLTF.

As regards this clonotype: It may be a read error: a sequence one base away is much more abundant. This rearrangement joins TRBV7-9 to TRBJ2-5, with TRBD2 identical over 11 bases. V was clipped by 5 bases and J by 3 bases; unmatched bases: 8. The germline V gene encodes CDR1 SEHNR and CDR2 FQNEAQ (reference sequence). The CDR3 has 16 residues. The CDR3 DNA is TGTGCCAGCAGCGAAGGGACTAGCGGAGTTAAAGAGACCCAGTACTTC. It encodes CASSEGTSGVKETQYF.

V and J are TRBV5-6 and TRBJ1-1; D is unclear. Germline CDR1 reads SGHDT; CDR2 reads YYEEEE. Trimming removed 4 bases from V and 0 bases from J, with 10 bases in between. This CDR3 has 14 amino acids. CDR3 nucleotides: TGTGCCAGCAGCCCTTATACGGTGAACACTGAAGCTTTCTTT. It yields the protein CASSPYTVNTEAFF.

With respect to this clonotype: A much larger clone lies one base from this, so it may be a read error. The chain is built from TRBV24-1 and TRBJ2-1; 11 bases match TRBD2. This CDR3 is built from 17 residues. The V gene's germline CDR1 is KGHDR and CDR2 SFDVKD. The CDR3 bases are TGTGCCACCAGTGATTCGATAGCGGGAGGGCAAGACAATGAGCAGTCCTTC. Its translation: CATSDSIAGGQDNEQSF.

This clonotype occurred a few times. The chain joins TRBV4-2 to TRBJ2-3; 10 bases are shared with TRBD2. Trimming took 0 bases from V and 4 from J; bases not matched to a gene: 7. The CDR3 runs to 17 residues. Germline V lookup: CDR1 LGHNA, CDR2 YNFKEQ. The CDR3 region is CASSQDQLAGGADTQYF. CDR3 DNA sequence: TGTGCCAGCAGCCAAGATCAATTAGCGGGAGGAGCAGATACGCAGTATTTT.

The V gene is TRBV7-2, the J gene TRBJ2-3; D unclear. V lost 4 bases to trimming and J lost 4 bases, with 15 bases between them. CDR3 length: 15 residues. Germline V CDR1 and CDR2: SGHTA, FQGNSA. In DNA form, the CDR3 reads TGTGCCAGCAGCTCCCTCGACTGGAACCCAGATACGCAGTATTTT. Residues: CASSSLDWNPDTQYF.

The chain couples TRBV28 to TRBJ1-5; D might be TRBD1 (6 bases). Germline values: CDR1 MDHEN, CDR2 SYDVKM. The CDR3 has 14 residues. V lost 5 bases and J lost 2, with 10 bases in between. CDR3 bases: TGTGCCAGCAGTGGGGAGGGGGGCAATCAGCCCCAGCATTTT. Protein: CASSGEGGNQPQHF.

Regarding this clonotype: This could be a read error, since a much larger clone is one nucleotide away. The V gene is TRBV4-2, the J gene TRBJ2-3; 10 nucleotides match TRBD2. The CDR3 has 17 residues. Germline CDR1 LGHNA, CDR2 YNFKEQ. The CDR3 reads CAGSQDPSGSSTDTQYF. The CDR3 DNA reads as TGTGCCGGCAGCCAAGATCCTAGCGGGAGCAGCACAGATACGCAGTATTTT.

As for this clonotype: At one of its ends the junction is not consistent with the germline gene, which may arise from a read error. V gene TRBV4-1 combines with J gene TRBJ2-1; unclear D gene. The CDR3 spans 15 residues. Germline V gene lookup returns CDR1 MGHRA and CDR2 YSYEKL. The CDR3 region is CASRQDGSQHNEQLF. The CDR3 DNA is TGCGCCAGCAGGCAAGACGGGTCCCAGCACAATGAGCAGCTCTTC.

V and J are TRBV5-1 and TRBJ1-1; weak D call: TRBD1 (6 bases). The CDR3 is 14 residues long. V lost 4 bases and J lost 0, with 10 bases in between. The germline V gene encodes CDR1 SGHRS and CDR2 YFSETQ. The CDR3 is CASSIGGLNTEAFF. The CDR3 bases are TGCGCCAGCAGCATCGGGGGCCTGAACACTGAAGCTTTCTTT.

This clonotype was counted only a few times. A much larger clone lies a single base off, so this may be a read error. CDR3: CAGSQGLGLASREQFF. In DNA, the CDR3 is TGCGCCGGCAGCCAAGGTCTAGGACTAGCGAGCCGTGAGCAGTTCTTC. The chain carries TRBV4-1 and TRBJ2-1, with 9 positions matching TRBD2. From germline, CDR1 is MGHRA and CDR2 YSYEKL. The CDR3 has 16 amino acids.

V and J are TRBV19 and TRBJ2-3; tentatively, D is TRBD1 (6 bases). Germline-derived CDR1 and CDR2 are LNHDA and SQIVND (reference sequence). The CDR3 runs to 16 residues. The V end lost 1 base, the J end lost 6 bases, and 17 bases lay between the germline ends. The CDR3: CASSIAGTPKKDTQYF. CDR3 nucleotide sequence: TGTGCCAGTAGTATAGCAGGGACACCCAAGAAGGATACGCAGTATTTT. The variable domain in full, completed from reference TRBV19 and TRBJ2-3, reads DGGITQSPKYLFRKEGQNVTLSCEQNLNHDAMYWYRQDPGQGLRLIYYSQIVNDFQKGDIAEGYSVSREKKESFPLTVTSAQKNPTAFYLCASSIAGTPKKDTQYFGPGTRLTVL.

The chain employs TRBV9 and TRBJ1-3, with a weak D call TRBD1 (6 bases). Germline V gene data show CDR1 as SGDLS and CDR2 as YYNGEE. CDR3 size: 16 residues. V lost 4 bases and J 0 bases, leaving 14 bases between the germline ends. The chain's CDR3 is CASSLLQGSSGNTIYF. CDR3 sequence (DNA): TGTGCCAGCAGCTTACTTCAGGGGAGCTCTGGAAACACCATATATTTT.